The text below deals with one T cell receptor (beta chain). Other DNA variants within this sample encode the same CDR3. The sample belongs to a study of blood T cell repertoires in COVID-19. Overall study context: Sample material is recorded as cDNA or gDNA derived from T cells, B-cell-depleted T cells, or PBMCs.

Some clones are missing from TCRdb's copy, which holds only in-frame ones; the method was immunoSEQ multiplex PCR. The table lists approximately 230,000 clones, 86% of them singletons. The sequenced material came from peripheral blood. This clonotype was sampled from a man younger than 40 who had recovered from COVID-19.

CDR3 protein: CASSPRTEYGYTF. CDR3 bases: TGTGCCAGCAGCCCGAGGACAGAGTATGGCTACACCTTC. The gene calls are TRBV3-1 (or the pseudogene TRBV3-2) and TRBJ1-2; D possibly corresponds to TRBD1 (6 bases). V was pared by 4 bases and J by 5 bases, with 11 bases between. The germline V gene encodes CDR1 LGHDT and CDR2 YNNKEL (reference sequence). The CDR3 extends over 13 amino acids.